This TCR beta chain was documented in a study of blood T cell repertoires in COVID-19. Study summary: In each case, the material was cDNA or gDNA derived from T cells, B-cell-depleted T cells, or PBMCs.

Per the germline V gene, CDR1 is MNHEY and CDR2 is SMNVEV (reference sequence). V lost 7 bases and J 4 bases, leaving 15 bases between the germline ends. The CDR3 extends over 14 amino acids. The assay was immunoSEQ multiplex PCR, and TCRdb's table has in-frame clones only and misses some. The top ten hold around 0.97% of the sample, which has some 290,000 clones, around 89% seen once. The V and J genes are TRBV27 and TRBJ2-3; a weak D match, TRBD1 (7 bases). Sequencing was done on a sample of peripheral blood. The receptor was isolated from a woman in her thirties or forties with COVID-19, enrolled during active disease. The CDR3 DNA follows: TGTGCCAGCATAGCTGGCGGGACAGCAGATACGCAGTATTTT. Amino acid sequence: CASIAGGTADTQYF.